What follows is one TCR beta chain and its context. This entry comes from a study of blood T cell repertoires in COVID-19. Background on the study: The United States, Italy and Spain supplied acute and convalescent COVID-19 samples. Sources were T cells, B-cell-depleted T cells, or PBMCs; the material itself was cDNA or gDNA.

Seattle-derived patients entered the study during active infection and were followed longitudinally. In the authors' workflow: Amplification from reference gene primers served as the basis for estimated nucleated cell counts. The method was immunoSEQ multiplex PCR; TCRdb's version includes in-frame clones alone and lacks a portion of them. The V and J calls and clone size are taken from that table; D and trimming were inferred from the DNA. The table has over 150,000 clones, about 80% seen once. Germline V gives CDR1 MGHRA, CDR2 YSYEKL. The V end lost 1 base, the J end lost 1 base, and 11 bases lay between the germline ends. There are 15 residues in the CDR3.

The specimen was peripheral blood. The sequence came from a woman in her sixties with COVID-19, enrolled during active disease. V usage is TRBV4-1 and J usage is TRBJ2-7, with D possibly TRBD1 on 6 matching bases. The CDR3 DNA sequence: TGCGCCAGCAGCCAAGTCAGGGGCGGATCCTACGAGCAGTACTTC. It codes for CASSQVRGGSYEQYF.